Presented here are 14 T cell receptor beta chains from one specimen sequenced in a study of CD4+ T cells in melanoma. Using immunoSEQ multiplex PCR, the repertoire was profiled, and TCRdb retains in-frame clones only, with some absent. The sample records 110,000 to 150,000 clones, around 90% being singletons. These receptors came from a human donor with melanoma.

This clone was seen just once. This rearrangement joins TRBV19 to TRBJ2-5; TRBD1 matches at 7 bases. This CDR3 has 15 residues. V lost 3 bases and J lost 6; bases outside the gene matches: 10. From germline, CDR1 is LNHDA and CDR2 SQIVND (reference sequence). As DNA, the CDR3 is TGTGCCAGTAGTATTCCTAATCGACAGGGAAAGACCCAGTACTTC. Protein sequence: CASSIPNRQGKTQYF. Drawing the rest from reference TRBV19 and TRBJ2-5, the complete variable domain is DGGITQSPKYLFRKEGQNVTLSCEQNLNHDAMYWYRQDPGQGLRLIYYSQIVNDFQKGDIAEGYSVSREKKESFPLTVTSAQKNPTAFYLCASSIPNRQGKTQYFGPGTRLLVL.

The V and J genes are TRBV5-1 and TRBJ1-1; unclear D gene. The germline V and J ends were trimmed by 1 base and 0 bases, with 13 bases remaining between them. Per the germline V gene, CDR1 is SGHRS and CDR2 is YFSETQ. This CDR3 contains 16 residues. In nucleotides, the CDR3 is TGCGCCAGCAGCTTGTTAGGTACAGCCCTGAACACTGAAGCTTTCTTT. Its translation: CASSLLGTALNTEAFF.

The chain combines TRBV18 with TRBJ1-5; D call uncertain. CDR1 is KGHSH and CDR2 is LQKENI in the germline V gene. This CDR3 has 13 residues. The V end lost 6 bases, the J end lost 4 bases, and 10 bases lay between the germline ends. CDR3 in amino acids: CASSRTANQPQHF. CDR3 nucleotide sequence: TGTGCCAGCTCCCGGACGGCTAATCAGCCCCAGCATTTT. Based on the CDR3 plus reference TRBV18 and TRBJ1-5, the full variable domain is NAGVMQNPRHLVRRRGQEARLRCSPMKGHSHVYWYRQLPEEGLKFMVYLQKENIIDESGMPKERFSAEFPKEGPSILRIQQVVRGDSAAYFCASSRTANQPQHFGDGTRLSIL.

The CDR3 reads CASSVRQLIGNTIYF. DNA for the CDR3: TGTGCCAGCAGTGTCAGACAGCTAATTGGAAACACCATATATTTT. The chain uses TRBV2 and TRBJ1-3; tentatively, D is TRBD1 (5 bases). V was trimmed by 4 bases and J by 3 bases, leaving 13 bases between them. The germline V gene encodes CDR1 SNHLY and CDR2 FYNNEI. The CDR3 contains 15 residues.

The CDR3 is CASSGNRWSLTEAFF. The CDR3 bases are TGTGCCAGCAGTGGCAATAGGTGGTCTCTCACTGAAGCTTTCTTT. The rearrangement joins TRBV2 to TRBJ1-1; no firm D call. V was shortened by 4 bases and J by 4 bases, with 16 bases between the two germline ends. This CDR3 has 15 amino acids. CDR1 SNHLY and CDR2 FYNNEI come from the germline V gene.

The chain joins TRBV4-2 to TRBJ2-2; D unclear. CDR3 length: 12 residues. CDR1 LGHNA and CDR2 YNFKEQ come from the germline V gene. Trimming took off 2 bases at V and 5 bases at J, with 3 bases between the two ends. The CDR3 is CASSQRTGELFF. The CDR3 DNA sequence: TGTGCCAGCAGCCAACGTACCGGGGAGCTGTTTTTT.

A single count supports this clone. The chain joins TRBV5-6 to TRBJ1-1; 9 nucleotides agree with TRBD1. The CDR3 runs to 15 residues. Germline V gene sequence: CDR1 SGHDT, CDR2 YYEEEE. V dropped 2 bases and J dropped 6; count of bases not matched to a gene: 8. CDR3 nucleotide sequence: TGTGCCAGCAGCTTCTCCGGGACAGGGTTACCTGAAGCTTTCTTT. Translated, it gives CASSFSGTGLPEAFF.

The CDR3 loop is CASSIPGSGYGYTF. The CDR3, as DNA: TGTGCCAGTAGTATTCCAGGGTCTGGCTATGGCTACACCTTC. The chain joins TRBV19 to TRBJ1-2; a possible D gene is TRBD1 (5 bases). The CDR3 length is 14 residues. Trimming removed 3 bases from V and 4 bases from J, with 12 bases in between. The germline V gene has CDR1 LNHDA and CDR2 SQIVND (reference sequence).

This rearrangement joins TRBV2 to TRBJ1-3, with a weak D call TRBD1 (6 bases). There are 14 residues in the CDR3. In germline, CDR1 is SNHLY, CDR2 FYNNEI. Deletions cut 6 bases from V and 4 bases from J, with 13 bases between. The CDR3: CASRLTGSGNTIYF. CDR3 coding DNA: TGTGCCAGCAGGCTTACAGGGTCAGGAAACACCATATATTTT.

This clone turned up a few times. The CDR3 sequence: CASSPPTRSYEQYF. DNA of the CDR3: TGTGCCAGCAGCCCCCCTACTAGATCCTACGAGCAGTACTTC. This sequence joins TRBV7-2 and TRBJ2-7; maybe TRBD2 (5 bases). V lost 5 bases and J lost 1, with 12 bases in between. CDR1 is SGHTA and CDR2 is FQGNSA in the germline V gene. This CDR3 is 14 amino acids long.

The chain's CDR3 is CASRLGQDIYGYTF. The CDR3 DNA is TGTGCCAGCAGGTTAGGACAGGATATTTATGGCTACACCTTC. This chain uses TRBV5-4 with TRBJ1-2; 7 bases line up with TRBD1. Germline CDR1 reads SGHNT; CDR2 reads YYREEE (reference sequence). J gave up 5 bases and V 5 bases, and 9 bases lay outside the gene matches. The CDR3 is 14 residues long.

The chain couples TRBV6-6 to TRBJ2-5; 10 bases match TRBD1. Germline trimming cut 6 bases from V and 2 bases from J; bases unmatched to any gene: 6. Per the germline V gene, CDR1 is MNHNY and CDR2 is SVGAGI (reference sequence). CDR3 size: 15 residues. CDR3 in amino acids: CASRDGGQGQETQYF. The CDR3 DNA reads TGTGCCAGCAGAGACGGGGGACAGGGGCAAGAGACCCAGTACTTC.

The DNA for the CDR3 is TGTGCCAGCAGCCAAGCAGGTTTCGGTTCACCCCTCCACTTT. Its protein is CASSQAGFGSPLHF. This chain links TRBV14 with TRBJ1-6; D is unclear. Germline V gene sequence: CDR1 SGHDN, CDR2 FVKESK. V gave up 1 base and J gave up 9 bases, with 10 bases separating them. The CDR3 runs 14 residues.

Only a few counts were recorded for this clone. The rearrangement links TRBV27 to TRBJ2-2, with 7 bases matching TRBD1. The CDR3 spans 15 residues. J lost 4 bases, V lost 3 bases, and 5 bases had no gene match. CDR1 and CDR2 (germline): MNHEY, SMNVEV (reference sequence). For the CDR3, the DNA is TGTGCCAGCAGTTTTGGGGACAGCTTCACCGGGGAGCTGTTTTTT. It translates to CASSFGDSFTGELFF.